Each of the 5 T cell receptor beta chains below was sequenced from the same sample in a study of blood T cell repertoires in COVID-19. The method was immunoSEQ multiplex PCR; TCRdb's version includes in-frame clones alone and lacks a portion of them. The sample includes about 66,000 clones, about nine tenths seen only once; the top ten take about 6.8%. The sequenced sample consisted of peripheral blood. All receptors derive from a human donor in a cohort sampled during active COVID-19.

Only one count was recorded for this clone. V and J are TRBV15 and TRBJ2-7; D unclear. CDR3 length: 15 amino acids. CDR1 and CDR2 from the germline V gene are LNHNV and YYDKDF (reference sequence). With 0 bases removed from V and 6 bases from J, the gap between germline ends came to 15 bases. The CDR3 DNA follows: TGTGCCACCAGCAGAGATCGGAGTATAGGCGGCGAGCAGTACTTC. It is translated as CATSRDRSIGGEQYF.

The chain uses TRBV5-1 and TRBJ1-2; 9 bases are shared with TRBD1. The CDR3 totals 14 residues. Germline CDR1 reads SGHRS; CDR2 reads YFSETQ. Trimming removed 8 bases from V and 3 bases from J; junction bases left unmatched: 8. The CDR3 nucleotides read TGCGCCAGTAGTACAGGGGGCGACCACTATGGCTACACCTTC. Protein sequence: CASSTGGDHYGYTF.

CDR3 residues: CASSTENTEAFF. CDR3 bases: TGTGCCAGCAGTACAGAGAACACTGAAGCTTTCTTT. The chain links TRBV6-2 or TRBV6-3 to TRBJ1-1, with no clear D. Germline lookup yields CDR1 MNHEY and CDR2 SVGEGT. The V end lost 5 bases, the J end lost 1 base, and 5 bases lay between the germline ends. This CDR3 is 12 amino acids long.

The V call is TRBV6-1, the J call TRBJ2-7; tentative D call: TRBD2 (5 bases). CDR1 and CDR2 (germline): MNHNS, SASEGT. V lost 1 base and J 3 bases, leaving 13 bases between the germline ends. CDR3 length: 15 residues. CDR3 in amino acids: CASSEGIADYYEQYF. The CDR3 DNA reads TGTGCCAGCAGTGAAGGGATCGCAGACTACTACGAGCAGTACTTC.

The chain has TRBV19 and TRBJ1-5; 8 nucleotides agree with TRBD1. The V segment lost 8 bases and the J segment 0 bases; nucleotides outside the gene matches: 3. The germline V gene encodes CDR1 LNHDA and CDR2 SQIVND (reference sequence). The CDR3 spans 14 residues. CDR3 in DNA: TGTGCCAGTGACGACAGGGGTAGCAATCAGCCCCAGCATTTT. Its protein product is CASDDRGSNQPQHF.